This T cell receptor (beta chain) was retrieved from a study of pediatric ulcerative colitis. Study overall: Ulcerative colitis patients had pancolitis or left-sided colitis, with confirming histology.

In the case of this clone: Its target is not known.

The assay was immunoSEQ multiplex PCR, and TCRdb's table has in-frame clones only and misses some. This table holds 60,000 to 75,000 clones, 77% found once. Before the diagnostic colonoscopy, ulcerative colitis patients were free of immunosuppressive medication. Points from the study as a whole: Ulcerative colitis patients shared more blood-rectal clones than controls.

The CDR3 is 14 residues long. The germline CDR1 and CDR2 sequences are SQVTM and ANQGSEA. J lost 4 bases, V lost 2 bases, and 7 bases had no gene match. This chain joins TRBV29-1 and TRBJ1-1; TRBD1 aligns across 7 bases. The receptor comes from a boy aged 5 to 17 with moderate ulcerative colitis. Sequenced material: blood. The CDR3 DNA is TGCAGCGTTGAAAAGACAGGGTGGGCCACTGAAGCTTTCTTT. Translated: CSVEKTGWATEAFF.